A single sample gave rise to the 29 T cell receptor beta chains below, sequenced in a study of control samples from healthy donors and cancer patients. Generated by immunoSEQ multiplex PCR, the TCRdb table keeps only in-frame clones and is missing some. The sample includes roughly 450,000 clones, 75% to 95% of them seen just once. Sequencing was performed on PBMCs. These receptor sequences come from a man between 35 and 55 years old with head and neck cancer.

The chain uses TRBV11-3 and TRBJ1-1; D gene ambiguous. This CDR3 region has 14 residues. Germline V lookup: CDR1 SGHNT, CDR2 YENEEA. V was shortened by 0 bases and J by 0 bases, with 5 bases between the two germline ends. The CDR3 coding sequence is TGTGCCAGCAGCTTAGATTCGCTGAACACTGAAGCTTTCTTT. This encodes CASSLDSLNTEAFF.

The V call is TRBV30, the J call TRBJ1-5; 10 positions match TRBD1. V shed 5 bases and J 6 bases; nucleotides not matched to a gene: 4. Germline CDR1 GTSNPN, CDR2 SVGIG (reference sequence). The CDR3 has 13 residues. The CDR3 sequence is CAWGQGGFQPQHF. CDR3 nucleotides: TGTGCCTGGGGACAGGGGGGATTTCAGCCCCAGCATTTT.

The V call is TRBV30, the J call TRBJ1-5; TRBD1 matches at 7 bases. From germline, CDR1 is GTSNPN and CDR2 SVGIG (reference sequence). The CDR3 loop spans 15 amino acids. Losses at the gene ends were 5 bases for V and 2 bases for J; bases not matched to a gene: 9. CDR3 DNA sequence: TGTGCCTGGGCACTACAGGGGTCCGGCAATCAGCCCCAGCATTTT. This encodes CAWALQGSGNQPQHF.

The chain uses TRBV25-1 and TRBJ1-5; no clear D. The CDR3 extends over 12 amino acids. CDR1 MGHDK and CDR2 SYGVNS come from the germline V gene. Trimming took off 4 bases at V and 7 bases at J, with 8 bases between the two ends. The CDR3, as DNA: TGTGCCAGCAGTGCCAAAGGACAGCCCCAGCATTTT. Encoded protein: CASSAKGQPQHF.

This chain joins TRBV24-1 and TRBJ2-1; 8 bases fit TRBD2. V shed 4 bases and J 7 bases; nucleotides not matched to a gene: 11. CDR1 is KGHDR and CDR2 is SFDVKD in the germline V gene. The CDR3 has 16 residues. In DNA, the CDR3 is TGTGCCACCAGTGAGACCGGGACTAGGCGGGTAAATGAGCAGTTCTTC. Translating it yields CATSETGTRRVNEQFF.

This chain links TRBV2 with TRBJ1-5; 11 bases match TRBD1. V shed 7 bases and J 9 bases; nucleotides not matched to a gene: 8. The CDR3 loop spans 14 amino acids. Germline assignment: CDR1 SNHLY and CDR2 FYNNEI. CDR3 DNA sequence: TGTGCCAGCACCGGAAGGACAGGGGGCGGGCCCCAGCATTTT. As protein: CASTGRTGGGPQHF.

The chain employs TRBV5-4 and TRBJ2-7, with TRBD2 as a possible D gene (6 bases). The CDR3 totals 15 residues. Germline V gene data show CDR1 as SGHNT and CDR2 as YYREEE (reference sequence). The V end lost 4 bases, the J end lost 0 bases, and 14 bases lay between the germline ends. As DNA, the CDR3 is TGTGCCAGCAGCGGAGGAGGGGAAATCTCCTACGAGCAGTACTTC. Protein sequence: CASSGGGEISYEQYF. The entire variable domain, with the rest obtained from reference TRBV5-4 and TRBJ2-7, is as follows: ETGVTQSPTHLIKTRGQQVTLRCSSQSGHNTVSWYQQALGQGPQFIFQYYREEENGRGNFPPRFSGLQFPNYSSELNVNALELDDSALYLCASSGGGEISYEQYFGPGTRLTVT.

This rearrangement joins TRBV27 to TRBJ2-7, with TRBD2 matching over 7 bases. Germline CDR1 reads MNHEY; CDR2 reads SMNVEV (reference sequence). The CDR3 runs to 17 residues. With V trimmed by 5 bases and J by 2 bases, 15 bases remained unmatched. CDR3 DNA sequence: TGTGCCAGCAGTCCCAGGTCTAGGCTAGCGGAGACCTACGAGCAGTACTTC. Translation gives CASSPRSRLAETYEQYF.

This clone has only one observation. V and J are TRBV7-3 and TRBJ1-1; 7 positions match TRBD1. The CDR3 contains 15 residues. V lost 2 bases, J lost 2 bases, and 5 bases stayed unmatched. CDR1 and CDR2 from the germline V gene are SGHTA and FQGTGA. The CDR3 reads CASSLGDSKNTEAFF. DNA for the CDR3: TGTGCCAGCAGCTTAGGGGACAGTAAAAACACTGAAGCTTTCTTT.

This clone was detected once. The chain uses TRBV5-4 and TRBJ2-5, with 7 positions matching TRBD1. Germline V CDR1 and CDR2: SGHNT, YYREEE (reference sequence). This CDR3 has 15 residues. V shed 3 bases, J shed 3 bases, and the junction held 8 bases outside the gene matches. The CDR3 DNA follows: TGTGCCAGCAGCTCACCGAGACAGGGAGAAGAGACCCAGTACTTC. Amino acids: CASSSPRQGEETQYF.

The gene calls are TRBV19 and TRBJ2-7, with TRBD2 as a possible D gene (6 bases). The CDR3 sequence is 14 residues long. The V end lost 7 bases, the J end lost 2 bases, and 15 bases lay between the germline ends. Germline lookup yields CDR1 LNHDA and CDR2 SQIVND (reference sequence). CDR3 in DNA: TGTGCCAGTACCGCACGGGAGAGAACCTACGAGCAGTACTTC. Translated: CASTARERTYEQYF.

The V call is TRBV13, the J call TRBJ1-1; tentative D call: TRBD1 (6 bases). CDR1 PRHDT and CDR2 FYEKMQ come from the germline V gene (reference sequence). This CDR3 comprises 14 residues. V was pared by 2 bases and J by 2 bases, with 9 bases between. CDR3 residues: CASSLQGTNTEAFF. In nucleotides, the CDR3 is TGTGCCAGCAGCTTACAGGGGACCAACACTGAAGCTTTCTTT.

The V and J genes are TRBV13 and TRBJ2-3; D is unresolved. The CDR3 consists of 13 residues. The V end lost 1 base, the J end lost 6 bases, and 8 bases lay between the germline ends. Germline CDR1 is PRHDT and CDR2 is FYEKMQ (reference sequence). The DNA for the CDR3 is TGTGCCAGCAGCTTAGAAGGTGGGGATACGCAGTATTTT. Translating gives CASSLEGGDTQYF.

This chain joins TRBV25-1 and TRBJ2-2; TRBD1 is a possible D gene (5 bases). CDR1 is MGHDK and CDR2 is SYGVNS in the germline V gene. The V and J ends lost 8 bases and 8 bases respectively, with 21 bases between them. The CDR3 spans 15 residues. CDR3 DNA sequence: TGTGCCAGCGCCCACTTGGGGCCCCTAGAAGGGGAGCTGTTTTTT. This codes for CASAHLGPLEGELFF.

This chain uses TRBV14 with TRBJ2-2; weak D call: TRBD1 (6 bases). Per germline, CDR1 SGHDN and CDR2 FVKESK. The length of the CDR3 is 17 residues. V dropped 2 bases and J dropped 4 bases, with 17 bases sitting between them. This CDR3 reads CASSQLVGRGSTGELFF. DNA for the CDR3: TGTGCCAGCAGCCAACTTGTAGGCAGGGGCTCCACCGGGGAGCTGTTTTTT.

CDR3 coding DNA: TGTGCCAGCTCACCACAGGGATTTGAAAAACTGTTTTTT. As protein: CASSPQGFEKLFF. The V gene is TRBV18, the J gene TRBJ1-4; no firm D call. CDR1 is KGHSH, CDR2 LQKENI, per germline. This CDR3 spans 13 amino acids. The V and J ends lost 1 base and 7 bases respectively, with 7 bases between them.

The chain links TRBV28 to TRBJ2-2; 9 positions agree with TRBD1. The CDR3 has 14 amino acids. Germline values: CDR1 MDHEN, CDR2 SYDVKM. Germline trimming cut 5 bases from V and 5 bases from J; bases unmatched to any gene: 3. Written as DNA, the CDR3 is TGTGCCAGCAGTCGGGACAGGGAGACCGGGGAGCTGTTTTTT. Encoded protein: CASSRDRETGELFF.

The V call is TRBV6-2 or TRBV6-3, the J call TRBJ1-3, with D maybe TRBD1 (5 bases). Germline CDR1 is MNHEY and CDR2 is SVGEGT. The germline V and J ends were trimmed by 2 bases and 2 bases, with 7 bases remaining between them. The CDR3 has 14 amino acids. The DNA for the CDR3 is TGTGCCAGCAGTTACGGGGGACCTGGAAACACCATATATTTT. This codes for CASSYGGPGNTIYF.

The chain couples TRBV3-1 (or the pseudogene TRBV3-2) to TRBJ2-3; no firm D call. CDR3 length: 14 residues. Germline V gene sequence: CDR1 LGHDT, CDR2 YNNKEL (reference sequence). V lost 0 bases to trimming and J lost 2 bases, with 6 bases between them. This CDR3 is CASSQEPVTDTQYF. The DNA of the CDR3 is TGTGCCAGCAGCCAAGAGCCCGTCACAGATACGCAGTATTTT.

The genes are TRBV4-1 and TRBJ2-5; TRBD2 matches at 9 bases. Unmatched junction bases numbered 4, after V lost 4 bases and J lost 4 bases. Germline lookup yields CDR1 MGHRA and CDR2 YSYEKL. The CDR3 is 14 amino acids. The CDR3 nucleotides are TGCGCCAGCAGCCCTCGGACTAGCGTAGAGACCCAGTACTTC. The encoded protein is CASSPRTSVETQYF.

The chain uses TRBV5-1 and TRBJ2-1; 9 bases map to TRBD2. J lost 0 bases, V lost 4 bases, and 17 bases had no gene match. The CDR3 length is 20 residues. The germline gives CDR1 SGHRS, CDR2 YFSETQ. Here the CDR3 reads CASSPDQRGDLLSSYNEQFF. CDR3 nucleotide sequence: TGCGCCAGCAGCCCCGACCAGCGGGGGGACCTTTTAAGCTCCTACAATGAGCAGTTCTTC.

This chain connects TRBV5-1 to TRBJ1-1; tentative D call: TRBD1 (5 bases). The CDR3 sequence is 15 residues long. Germline loops: CDR1 SGHRS, CDR2 YFSETQ. V gave up 0 bases and J gave up 0 bases, with 9 bases separating them. CDR3 loop: CASSLVGHMNTEAFF. CDR3 nucleotides: TGCGCCAGCAGCTTGGTTGGACACATGAACACTGAAGCTTTCTTT.

The J gene is TRBJ2-6, the V gene TRBV7-3; possibly TRBD2 for D (5 bases). This CDR3 is 16 amino acids long. Germline assignment: CDR1 SGHTA and CDR2 FQGTGA. The V gene lost 5 bases and the J gene lost 0 bases, with 11 bases spanning the gap. The CDR3: CASSIEGNSGANVLTF. In nucleotides, the CDR3 is TGTGCCAGCAGCATTGAGGGTAACTCTGGGGCCAACGTCCTGACTTTC.

The chain joins TRBV6-6 to TRBJ2-2; D unclear. This CDR3 contains 14 residues. Germline V gene lookup returns CDR1 MNHNY and CDR2 SVGAGI (reference sequence). Trimming left V 4 bases short and J 0 bases short, with 6 bases between. CDR3 sequence (DNA): TGTGCCAGCAGTTCCTCACCGAACACCGGGGAGCTGTTTTTT. Translating it yields CASSSSPNTGELFF.

The chain links TRBV5-6 to TRBJ1-2; D unresolved. The CDR3 extends over 11 amino acids. V lost 2 bases and J 8 bases, leaving 7 bases between the germline ends. Germline lookup yields CDR1 SGHDT and CDR2 YYEEEE. This chain's CDR3 is CASSFSTGYTF. CDR3 sequence (DNA): TGTGCCAGCAGCTTCTCGACCGGCTACACCTTC.

This chain joins TRBV6-5 and TRBJ1-4; the D is unclear. CDR1 MNHEY and CDR2 SVGAGI come from the germline V gene. CDR3 length: 15 residues. The V end was cut by 6 bases, the J end by 3 bases, with 14 bases between. The DNA of the CDR3 is TGTGCCAGCAGGAAAAGGGTGTCGGCTAATGAAAAACTGTTTTTT. Translation: CASRKRVSANEKLFF.

This clone was seen just once. This chain connects TRBV5-1 to TRBJ1-2, with D possibly TRBD1 on 5 matching bases. Between the trimmed V and J ends, which lost 0 bases and 4 bases, there was a span of 10 bases. The CDR3 sequence is 14 residues long. Germline CDR1 is SGHRS and CDR2 is YFSETQ. The CDR3, as DNA: TGCGCCAGCAGCTTGGCGGGGGACTCCTATGGCTACACCTTC. It translates to CASSLAGDSYGYTF.

This clone was picked up a small number of times. The rearrangement joins TRBV5-6 to TRBJ2-1; 11 nucleotides match TRBD1. V lost 3 bases and J lost 6; bases outside the gene matches: 11. The CDR3 sequence is 17 residues long. Germline CDR1 SGHDT, CDR2 YYEEEE. The CDR3, as DNA: TGTGCCAGCAGCTCCAAACCAGGGACAGGGGGAATCAATGAGCAGTTCTTC. Amino acids: CASSSKPGTGGINEQFF.

The chain couples TRBV7-3 to TRBJ2-2; no clear D gene. CDR1 and CDR2 (germline): SGHTA, FQGTGA. This CDR3 is 11 amino acids long. With 8 bases removed from V and 3 bases from J, the gap between germline ends came to 4 bases. The CDR3 loop is CASGDTGELFF. The CDR3 region has the DNA TGTGCCAGCGGGGACACCGGGGAGCTGTTTTTT.